Listed below are T cell receptor beta chains from one sample, sequenced in a study of blood T cell repertoires in COVID-19. TCRdb's table, derived via immunoSEQ multiplex PCR, lists solely in-frame clones and lacks some. The sample holds just under 95,000 clones, roughly 80% seen once. The specimen was peripheral blood. Receptors were obtained from a human donor in a cohort sampled during active COVID-19. The CDR3 runs from the conserved cysteine through the conserved F or W. Each record gives: V gene, CDR3 protein.

TRBV28	CASTHPTVGKEKLFF
TRBV5-1	CASSTRALNTEAFF
TRBV19	CASSKRLAGVETQYF
TRBV2	CASRSYTDTQYF
TRBV2	CASSEIQINNSPLHF
TRBV10-3	CAISEDRTYEQYF
TRBV3-1/TRBV3-2	CASSPSGGDSPLHF
TRBV11-2	CASSPRPGGGELFF
TRBV7-2	CASSPIGRGRGEQYF
TRBV28	CASRPQGTGNTIYF
TRBV5-6	CASSFGPGGNQPQHF
TRBV6-5	CASSGITRATGELFF
TRBV11-2	CASSLEDRNSGANVLTF
TRBV4-2	CASSQVPGLAGGKHEQYF
TRBV15	CATSKELAKQFF
TRBV5-6	CASSSGSYEQYF
TRBV5-8	CASSLDLSSRAPNEQFF
TRBV4-1	CASSENIRRSANTGELFF
TRBV5-1	CASSSAGVEADTQYF
TRBV10-3	CAISESGGRNQPQHF
TRBV2	CASRPGQGSYNEQFF
TRBV11-2	CASSLGGGKTNYGYTF
TRBV4-1	CASSQMGRGLVAFF
TRBV4-2	CASSQEWTSNEQYF
TRBV5-1	CASSLVGQGASEAFF